This is a list of T cell receptor beta chains from one sample in a study of blood T cell repertoires in COVID-19. The repertoire was sequenced with immunoSEQ multiplex PCR; TCRdb's copy has only in-frame clones and lacks some. The sample records about 200,000 clones, 80% to 90% being singletons. Sequencing was carried out using peripheral blood. These receptors came from a human donor in a cohort sampled during active COVID-19. The CDR3 runs from the conserved cysteine through the conserved F or W. Each record gives: D gene, V gene, J gene, clone size, CDR3 DNA, CDR3 protein. A D gene is named only where the DNA matches it firmly. Where a row states a size, it is once, few, many or the class of an expanded clone; other rows omit it.

>-|TRBV5-4|TRBJ2-3|few
TGTGCCAGCAGCTTTAGTCGGGGGAGCACAGATACGCAGTATTTT
CASSFSRGSTDTQYF
>-|TRBV9|TRBJ2-3|-
TGTGCCAGCAGCCCGGGACTTCACACAGATACGCAGTATTTT
CASSPGLHTDTQYF
>TRBD1|TRBV24-1|TRBJ1-2|-
TGTGCCACCAGTGCCGGGACAGAGTATGGCTACACCTTC
CATSAGTEYGYTF
>-|TRBV7-2|TRBJ1-3|-
TGTGCCAGCAGCTTAGGTCCGTCTTCTGGAAACACCATATATTTT
CASSLGPSSGNTIYF
>-|TRBV27|TRBJ2-2|-
TGTGCCAGCAGTCCAACGAACACCGGGGAGCTGTTTTTT
CASSPTNTGELFF
>-|TRBV6-5|TRBJ2-2|once
TGTGCCAGCAGGACAACTAGCACCGGGGAGCTGTTTTTT
CASRTTSTGELFF
>TRBD1|TRBV19|TRBJ1-5|few
TGTGCCAGTAGTATACGACAGGGGGTTGCTCAGCCCCAGCATTTT
CASSIRQGVAQPQHF
>TRBD1|TRBV9|TRBJ1-2|few
TGTGCCAGCAGCGCCGACAGGGTTAGCGGCTACACCTTC
CASSADRVSGYTF
>TRBD1|TRBV28|TRBJ1-2|-
TGTGCCAGCAGTCCAACAGGGGATCTCGGCTATGGCTACACCTTC
CASSPTGDLGYGYTF
>-|TRBV5-1|TRBJ1-1|-
TGCGCCAGCAGCTCACGCTGGACAAGCCTAATGAACACTGAAGCTTTCTTT
CASSSRWTSLMNTEAFF
>TRBD1|TRBV5-5|TRBJ1-3|-
TGTGCCAGACCCCGACAGGGCAGGGCAAACACCATATATTTT
CARPRQGRANTIYF